One sample yielded the 3 T cell receptor beta chains listed below, sequenced in a study of blood T cell repertoires in COVID-19. Clones were read by immunoSEQ multiplex PCR, and TCRdb kept only the in-frame ones, dropping some. The sample has 200,000 or so clones, 88% seen once. Sequenced: peripheral blood. These receptors originate from a woman aged 60 to 75 with acute or convalescent COVID-19.

V usage is TRBV7-2 and J usage is TRBJ2-6, with no clear D. Germline V gives CDR1 SGHTA, CDR2 FQGNSA. CDR3 size: 13 residues. Trimming shortened V by 5 bases and J by 12 bases, and 14 bases separated the two germline ends. The CDR3 here is CASSLIPNGVLTF. For the CDR3, the DNA is TGTGCCAGCAGCCTCATCCCCAACGGCGTCCTGACTTTC.

The chain is built from TRBV28 and TRBJ1-4; D not certain. The CDR3 has 11 residues. Per germline, CDR1 MDHEN and CDR2 SYDVKM. Trimming left V 2 bases short and J 8 bases short, with 3 bases between. The chain's CDR3 is CASSLREKLFF. The CDR3 DNA follows: TGTGCCAGCAGTTTACGGGAAAAACTGTTTTTT. The variable domain in full, completed from reference TRBV28 and TRBJ1-4, reads DVKVTQSSRYLVKRTGEKVFLECVQDMDHENMFWYRQDPGLGLRLIYFSYDVKMKEKGDIPEGYSVSREKKERFSLILESASTNQTSMYLCASSLREKLFFGSGTQLSVL.

This clone was detected once. J is TRBJ1-3 and V is TRBV19; TRBD1 matches at 8 bases. CDR3 size: 16 residues. The V gene end was trimmed by 3 bases and the J gene end by 2 bases; junction bases not matched to a gene: 6. Germline values: CDR1 LNHDA, CDR2 SQIVND (reference sequence). CDR3 loop: CASSIADRAPGNTIYF. CDR3 sequence (DNA): TGTGCCAGTAGTATTGCGGACAGGGCCCCTGGAAACACCATATATTTT.